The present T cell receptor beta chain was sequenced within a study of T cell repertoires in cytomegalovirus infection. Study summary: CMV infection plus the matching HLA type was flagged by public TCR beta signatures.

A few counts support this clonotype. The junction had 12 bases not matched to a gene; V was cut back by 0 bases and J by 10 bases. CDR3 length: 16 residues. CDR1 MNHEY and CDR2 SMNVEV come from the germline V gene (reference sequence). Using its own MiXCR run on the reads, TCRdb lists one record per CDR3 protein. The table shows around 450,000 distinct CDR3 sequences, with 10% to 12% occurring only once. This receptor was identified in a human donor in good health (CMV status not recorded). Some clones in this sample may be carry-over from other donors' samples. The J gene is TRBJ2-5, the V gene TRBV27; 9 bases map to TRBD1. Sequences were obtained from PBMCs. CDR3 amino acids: CASSLSWLDRGPHQYF. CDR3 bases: TGTGCCAGCAGTTTATCTTGGCTGGACAGGGGACCCCACCAGTACTTC.